Each of the 6 T cell receptor beta chains below was sequenced from the same sample in a study of regulatory T cells in long-lasting Graves disease. The time point: newly diagnosed GD, antithyroid drugs for less than 3 months. The TCR library was prepared using RNA isolated from PBMCs. The authors built TCR beta libraries using iRepertoire HTBI primers and Arm-PCR of CDR3 regions. TCRdb reprocessed the multiplex PCR reads via MiXCR and lists one record per CDR3 protein. The top ten clones hold 18% of a sample with 600,000 to 650,000 distinct CDR3 sequences, roughly 15% of them seen once. These sequences were also reported in another study, on T cells in Graves' hyperthyroidism and ophthalmopathy.

This sample comprised peripheral blood mononuclear cells (PBMCs), obtained at new diagnosis, from a patient treated with antithyroid drugs. Every receptor here comes from a woman aged 30 to 39 with Graves disease.

The V gene is TRBV20-1, the J gene TRBJ1-4; tentative D call: TRBD1 (6 bases). The germline V and J ends were trimmed by 4 bases and 8 bases, with 11 bases remaining between them. Germline CDR1 and CDR2: DFQATT and SNEGSKA (reference sequence). This CDR3 contains 12 residues. This chain's CDR3 is CSATRTAEKLFF. The CDR3, as DNA: TGCAGTGCTACCAGGACAGCCGAAAAACTGTTTTTT.

The V gene is TRBV7-9, the J gene TRBJ2-3; 13 bases match TRBD2. From germline, CDR1 is SEHNR and CDR2 FQNEAQ (reference sequence). The CDR3 totals 19 residues. The junction had 11 bases not matched to a gene; V was cut back by 5 bases and J by 0 bases. The CDR3 protein is CASSPGTSGTRGSTDTQYF. The CDR3 coding sequence is TGTGCCAGCAGCCCCGGGACTAGCGGGACCCGGGGAAGCACAGATACGCAGTATTTT. Using reference TRBV7-9 and TRBJ2-3 for the parts outside the CDR3, the full variable domain is DTGVSQNPRHKITKRGQNVTFRCDPISEHNRLYWYRQTLGQGPEFLTYFQNEAQLEKSRLLSDRFSAERPKGSFSTLEIQRTEQGDSAMYLCASSPGTSGTRGSTDTQYFGPGTRLTVL.

This clonotype was found many times. The gene calls are TRBV6-2 or TRBV6-3 and TRBJ2-5, with D possibly TRBD2 on 7 matching bases. Looked up from germline, CDR1 is MNHEY and CDR2 is SVGEGT. V lost 6 bases and J 5 bases, leaving 13 bases between the germline ends. The CDR3 runs 13 residues. This CDR3 reads CASSGGRSETQYF. In DNA form, the CDR3 reads TGTGCCAGCAGCGGGGGGCGGTCGGAGACCCAGTACTTC.

The genes are TRBV12-3 or TRBV12-4 and TRBJ1-3; TRBD1 aligns across 7 bases. V trimming: 5 bases; J trimming: 4 bases; junction bases outside the gene matches: 8. The CDR3 spans 15 residues. CDR3 amino acids: CASSPPVDRGNTIYF. For the CDR3, the DNA is TGTGCCAGCAGTCCCCCTGTGGACAGGGGAAACACCATATATTTT.

This clonotype was found a few times. This chain uses TRBV5-8 with TRBJ2-7, with D possibly being TRBD1 or TRBD2 (5 bases each). CDR3 length: 14 amino acids. V was clipped by 4 bases and J by 3 bases, with 14 bases between them. Germline V gives CDR1 SGHTS, CDR2 YDEGEE. CDR3 sequence reads: CASSQRGADYEQYF. DNA for the CDR3: TGTGCCAGCAGCCAACGAGGGGCCGACTACGAGCAGTACTTC.

Comment on this clonotype: A read error may explain this, as a much larger clone is one base away. CDR3 DNA sequence: TGTGCCGGCACCGACCAAAAGAAGCCCCAGCATTTT. Translation gives CAGTDQKKPQHF. The J gene is TRBJ1-5, the V gene TRBV12-3 or TRBV12-4; no reliable D call. Trimming pared 11 bases from V and 8 bases from J, leaving 16 bases between. The CDR3 contains 12 residues.